The 3 T cell receptor beta chains below come from one sample, sequenced in a study of blood T cell repertoires in COVID-19 (dated by TCRdb to about 2020). Library generation was performed with the immunoSEQ multiplex PCR assay. TCRdb mirrors the immuneACCESS table, restricted to in-frame sequences. Some clones are absent from its copies; in checked studies, under half trace to an unresolved V gene, and the reason for the others is unknown. The sample table lists 250,000 or so clones, 85% of them with a count of one. The ten biggest clones cover less than 8.5% of the sample. The material sequenced was PBMCs or T cells enriched from blood (not recorded which). These receptors originate from a woman in her 50s who had been exposed to COVID-19.

The chain employs TRBV4-3 and TRBJ1-2, with D tentatively TRBD1 (5 bases). The V end was cut by 1 base, the J end by 9 bases, with 12 bases between. CDR1 and CDR2 from the germline V gene are LGHNA and YSLEER. This CDR3 spans 13 amino acids. CDR3 loop: CASSQGVGGSYTF. The CDR3 DNA reads TGCGCCAGCAGCCAAGGGGTCGGGGGGAGCTACACCTTC.

The chain recombines TRBV15 with TRBJ2-1; 7 bases are shared with TRBD2. CDR1 LNHNV and CDR2 YYDKDF come from the germline V gene (reference sequence). The CDR3 totals 16 residues. After removal of 0 bases from V and 2 bases from J, the junction contained 4 bases not matched to a gene. The CDR3 nucleotides are TGTGCCACCAGCAGAGATCGCGGGAGACCCTACAATGAGCAGTTCTTC. Its protein product is CATSRDRGRPYNEQFF.

The chain carries TRBV5-1 and TRBJ2-1, with TRBD1 as a possible D gene (6 bases). This CDR3 has 16 residues. Looked up from germline, CDR1 is SGHRS and CDR2 is YFSETQ. The V end lost 2 bases, the J end lost 4 bases, and 16 bases lay between the germline ends. The CDR3 nucleotides read TGCGCCAGCAGCTTTGGCCTCAGGGGAGTGTACAATGAGCAGTTCTTC. Its protein product is CASSFGLRGVYNEQFF.